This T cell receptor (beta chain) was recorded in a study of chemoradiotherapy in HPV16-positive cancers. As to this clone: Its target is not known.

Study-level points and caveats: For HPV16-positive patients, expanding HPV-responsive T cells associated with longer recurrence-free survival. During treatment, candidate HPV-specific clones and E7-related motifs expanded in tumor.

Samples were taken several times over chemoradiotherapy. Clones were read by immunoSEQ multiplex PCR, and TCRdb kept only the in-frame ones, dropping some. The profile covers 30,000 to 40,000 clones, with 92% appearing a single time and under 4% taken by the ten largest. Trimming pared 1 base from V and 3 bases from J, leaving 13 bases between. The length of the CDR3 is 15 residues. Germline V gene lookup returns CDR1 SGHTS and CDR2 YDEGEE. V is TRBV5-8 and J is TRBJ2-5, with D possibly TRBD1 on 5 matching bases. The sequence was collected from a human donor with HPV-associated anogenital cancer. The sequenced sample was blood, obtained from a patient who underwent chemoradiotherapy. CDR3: CASSLWGLGKETQYF. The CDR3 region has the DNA TGTGCCAGCAGCTTGTGGGGCCTAGGTAAAGAGACCCAGTACTTC.